The next 9 T cell receptor beta chains were all read from a single sample in a study of blood T cell repertoires in COVID-19 (dated by TCRdb to about 2020). The protocol used for the library was the immunoSEQ multiplex PCR assay. TCRdb's version of the immuneACCESS table is confined to in-frame rearrangements and falls short of the full clone set. An unresolved V gene accounts for under half of the shortfall where checked; the remainder is of unknown origin. Within this sample are about 390,000 clones, with about 90% of them counted one time only. In total, the top ten clones hold approximately 2.4% of the sample. The sequenced material came from peripheral blood. Receptors were obtained from a woman aged 55-70 years with COVID-19, enrolled during active disease.

The chain recombines TRBV6-5 with TRBJ2-7; 7 positions agree with TRBD2. V dropped 9 bases and J dropped 3; count of bases not matched to a gene: 8. Per germline, CDR1 MNHEY and CDR2 SVGAGI. This CDR3 comprises 13 residues. The CDR3 region is CASGEGYVYEQYF. Here the CDR3 DNA reads TGTGCCAGTGGGGAGGGGTACGTCTACGAGCAGTACTTC.

The chain uses TRBV5-5 and TRBJ1-2; D unclear. The CDR3 totals 15 residues. Germline V CDR1 and CDR2: SGHKS, YYEKEE (reference sequence). V was pared by 4 bases and J by 4 bases, with 17 bases between. The CDR3 loop reads CASSPRPRWAYGYTF. CDR3 nucleotides: TGTGCCAGCAGCCCCCGGCCCCGCTGGGCCTATGGCTACACCTTC.

The chain carries TRBV7-9 and TRBJ1-2; a possible D gene is TRBD1 (6 bases). CDR3 length: 14 residues. Trimming cost V 5 bases and J 4 bases, with 14 bases left between them. Germline CDR1 reads SEHNR; CDR2 reads FQNEAQ (reference sequence). The CDR3 here is CASSPGQRTYGYTF. The CDR3 bases are TGTGCCAGCAGCCCGGGACAAAGGACCTATGGCTACACCTTC.

The chain recombines TRBV28 with TRBJ2-3, with 11 bases lining up with TRBD2. CDR1 is MDHEN and CDR2 is SYDVKM in the germline V gene. J lost 3 bases, V lost 3 bases, and 2 bases had no gene match. The CDR3 contains 15 residues. The CDR3, as DNA: TGTGCCAGCAGTTTGGTAGCGGGGGGGACAGATACGCAGTATTTT. It translates to CASSLVAGGTDTQYF.

About this clone: The junction and the germline gene differ at one end; a read error may be behind it. The chain carries TRBV2 and TRBJ2-5; TRBD1 agrees at 10 bases. Per the germline V gene, CDR1 is SNHLY and CDR2 is FYNNEI. The CDR3 is made up of 15 amino acids. The CDR3 DNA reads as TGTGCCAGCAGAGGGACAGGGGTCCTCCAAAAGACCCAGTACTTC. As protein: CASRGTGVLQKTQYF.

A few counts support this clone. The chain is built from TRBV19 and TRBJ1-1; 8 bases line up with TRBD1. This CDR3 has 15 residues. Germline V CDR1 and CDR2: LNHDA, SQIVND (reference sequence). Trimming removed 5 bases from V and 6 bases from J; junction bases left unmatched: 11. The CDR3 loop is CASSPQSGGEAEAFF. Here the CDR3 DNA reads TGTGCCAGTAGTCCCCAATCAGGGGGCGAAGCTGAAGCTTTCTTT.

The chain uses TRBV7-2 and TRBJ1-1; TRBD1 might be the D (5 bases). The V and J ends lost 7 bases and 0 bases respectively, with 12 bases between them. The V gene's germline CDR1 is SGHTA and CDR2 FQGNSA. CDR3 length: 14 amino acids. Here the CDR3 DNA reads TGTGCCAGCATCCTGGGGGGATTGAACACTGAAGCTTTCTTT. Its protein product is CASILGGLNTEAFF.

The chain uses TRBV5-1 and TRBJ1-2, with TRBD1 matching 7 bases. Looked up from germline, CDR1 is SGHRS and CDR2 is YFSETQ. V shed 6 bases, J shed 9 bases, and the junction held 17 bases outside the gene matches. The CDR3 sequence is 15 residues long. In nucleotides, the CDR3 is TGCGCCAGCACCGATGACCCGGGGACAGCTATGAGCTACACCTTC. Amino acids: CASTDDPGTAMSYTF.

The V gene is TRBV7-2, the J gene TRBJ1-2; 7 bases align to TRBD1. V trimming: 5 bases; J trimming: 4 bases; junction bases outside the gene matches: 10. The CDR3 runs 15 residues. CDR1 and CDR2 from the germline V gene are SGHTA and FQGNSA. CDR3 nucleotides: TGTGCCAGCAGCCAGATGACAGGGCCAGGCTATGGCTACACCTTC. Translation gives CASSQMTGPGYGYTF.